Each of the 28 T cell receptor beta chains below was sequenced from the same sample in a study of beta chain features in type 1 diabetes. General study points: All four CD4+ subsets from Type 1 diabetes patients carried moderately but significantly shorter TCRB CDR3s.

Sequenced material consisted of expressed TCRB transcripts (all of the isolated RNA was reverse transcribed). The method was immunoSEQ multiplex PCR; TCRdb's version includes in-frame clones alone and lacks a portion of them. The sample shows tens of thousands of clones, around 63% of them seen only once. No antigen has been identified for these receptors. Source material: Tregs from blood. These receptors all stem from a man aged 18 to 29 with type 1 diabetes.

Here the CDR3 reads CASSDPYGGEVGNEQFF. As DNA, the CDR3 is TGCGCCAGCAGTGACCCTTACGGAGGAGAGGTTGGGAATGAGCAGTTCTTC. The chain carries TRBV10-2 and TRBJ2-1; tentatively, D is TRBD2 (5 bases). From germline, CDR1 is WSHSY and CDR2 SAAADI. The V gene lost 3 bases and the J gene lost 7 bases, with 22 bases spanning the gap. The CDR3 is 17 residues long.

The CDR3 protein is CASSLGSSGRALREQYF. The CDR3 DNA reads as TGTGCCAGCAGCTTAGGTAGTAGCGGGAGGGCCCTTCGCGAGCAGTACTTC. The rearrangement uses TRBV7-2 and TRBJ2-7; 11 bases line up with TRBD2. The J segment lost 6 bases and the V segment lost 1 base, leaving 11 bases of the junction unmatched. Germline V gene data show CDR1 as SGHTA and CDR2 as FQGNSA. This CDR3 spans 17 amino acids.

This clone was observed a handful of times. This chain joins TRBV7-2 and TRBJ2-7, with TRBD1 matching over 7 bases. The CDR3 totals 14 residues. Trimming took 4 bases from V and 3 from J; bases not matched to a gene: 6. Germline-derived CDR1 and CDR2 are SGHTA and FQGNSA. CDR3: CASSSRTGGYEQYF. For the CDR3, the DNA is TGTGCCAGCAGCTCTCGGACAGGAGGCTACGAGCAGTACTTC.

The chain carries TRBV2 and TRBJ2-1; D might be TRBD2 (5 bases). The germline V and J ends were trimmed by 6 bases and 4 bases, with 10 bases remaining between them. The CDR3 covers 13 residues. Germline CDR1 and CDR2: SNHLY and FYNNEI. CDR3 sequence: CASRTGEYNEQFF. In nucleotides, the CDR3 is TGTGCCAGCAGGACCGGGGAGTACAATGAGCAGTTCTTC. Full variable domain (outside the CDR3, taken from reference TRBV2 and TRBJ2-1): EPEVTQTPSHQVTQMGQEVILRCVPISNHLYFYWYRQILGQKVEFLVSFYNNEISEKSEIFDDQFSVERPDGSNFTLKIRSTKLEDSAMYFCASRTGEYNEQFFGPGTRLTVL.

For this clone: At one end, the junction sequence differs from germline, possibly due to a read error. V usage is TRBV30 and J usage is TRBJ2-7; TRBD1 is a possible D gene (5 bases). The CDR3 is 14 residues long. Germline CDR1 GTSNPN, CDR2 SVGIG (reference sequence). The CDR3 region has the DNA TGTGCCTGGAGTGTACTCGGACACTCCGACGAGCAGTACTTC. Its translation: CAWSVLGHSDEQYF.

The CDR3 here is CASSHGSSQYEQYF. The CDR3 DNA reads as TGCGCCAGCAGCCACGGGTCCTCCCAATACGAGCAGTACTTC. The V and J genes are TRBV4-1 and TRBJ2-7; D call uncertain. Germline CDR1 MGHRA, CDR2 YSYEKL. This CDR3 is 14 amino acids long. Trimming shortened V by 3 bases and J by 4 bases, and 13 bases separated the two germline ends.

The rearrangement uses TRBV6-5 and TRBJ2-1; D is uncertain. The germline V and J ends were trimmed by 4 bases and 10 bases, with 8 bases remaining between them. The CDR3 has 11 amino acids. CDR1 and CDR2 from the germline V gene are MNHEY and SVGAGI. This CDR3 reads CASSSRREQFF. The CDR3 region has the DNA TGTGCCAGCAGTTCTCGGCGGGAGCAGTTCTTC.

The J gene is TRBJ1-6, the V gene TRBV30; D is unresolved. The germline V and J ends were trimmed by 2 bases and 7 bases, with 6 bases remaining between them. Germline CDR1 reads GTSNPN; CDR2 reads SVGIG (reference sequence). This CDR3 comprises 12 residues. The CDR3 loop reads CAWSLRNSPLHF. The CDR3 DNA reads TGTGCCTGGAGTCTCAGAAATTCACCCCTCCACTTT. Full variable domain (rest looked up from reference TRBV30 and TRBJ1-6): SQTIHQWPATLVQPVGSPLSLECTVEGTSNPNLYWYRQAAGRGLQLLFYSVGIGQISSEVPQNLSASRPQDRQFILSSKKLLLSDSGFYLCAWSLRNSPLHFGNGTRLTVT.

This clone has just a few counts. The chain employs TRBV15 and TRBJ2-1, with D perhaps TRBD1 (5 bases). Germline lookup yields CDR1 LNHNV and CDR2 YYDKDF (reference sequence). V was cut by 3 bases and J by 5 bases, with 14 bases left in between. This CDR3 has 15 amino acids. The CDR3 sequence is CATSRMGRYDNEQFF. Here the CDR3 DNA reads TGTGCCACCAGCAGGATGGGGCGATATGACAATGAGCAGTTCTTC.

This chain connects TRBV18 to TRBJ2-7, with 9 bases lining up with TRBD1. The V segment lost 5 bases and the J segment 5 bases; nucleotides outside the gene matches: 10. Germline lookup yields CDR1 KGHSH and CDR2 LQKENI. This CDR3 is 15 amino acids long. In DNA, the CDR3 is TGTGCCAGCTCATCAGTCCCGGGACAGGGCCACGAGCAGTACTTC. It encodes CASSSVPGQGHEQYF.

This chain joins TRBV2 and TRBJ1-6; the D is unclear. V shed 3 bases and J shed 0 bases, with 9 bases lying between them. The CDR3 is 16 residues long. Looked up from germline, CDR1 is SNHLY and CDR2 is FYNNEI. CDR3 loop: CASSDSSGSYNSPLHF. CDR3 bases: TGTGCCAGCAGTGACAGCTCGGGCTCCTATAATTCACCCCTCCACTTT.

The chain recombines TRBV18 with TRBJ1-4; possible D gene TRBD1, 6 bases. In germline, CDR1 is KGHSH, CDR2 LQKENI. The CDR3 is made up of 15 amino acids. The V end was cut by 3 bases, the J end by 3 bases, with 11 bases between. The CDR3 sequence is CASSPKTGPNEKLFF. The CDR3 bases are TGTGCCAGCTCACCTAAGACAGGCCCTAATGAAAAACTGTTTTTT.

The rearrangement uses TRBV29-1 and TRBJ1-5; D is uncertain. The CDR3 has 13 residues. Trimming removed 6 bases from V and 3 bases from J, with 12 bases in between. CDR1 and CDR2 from the germline V gene are SQVTM and ANQGSEA. The CDR3 protein is CSVQTDYNQPQHF. As DNA, the CDR3 is TGCAGCGTCCAGACTGATTACAATCAGCCCCAGCATTTT.

This clone has more than one count but fewer than ten. This chain uses TRBV5-1 with TRBJ2-3; maybe TRBD1 (6 bases). V lost 4 bases and J 0 bases, leaving 9 bases between the germline ends. There are 14 residues in the CDR3. Germline V gene sequence: CDR1 SGHRS, CDR2 YFSETQ. The CDR3 here is CASSTGKSTDTQYF. DNA of the CDR3: TGCGCCAGCAGCACAGGGAAGAGCACAGATACGCAGTATTTT.

The chain has TRBV7-2 and TRBJ2-1, with TRBD2 identical over 11 bases. Trimming cost V 1 base and J 7 bases; bases outside gene matches: 3. The V gene's germline CDR1 is SGHTA and CDR2 FQGNSA. The CDR3 spans 15 residues. CDR3 in amino acids: CASSLVTSGSNEQFF. The CDR3 DNA reads as TGTGCCAGCAGCTTAGTCACTAGCGGGAGTAATGAGCAGTTCTTC.

This chain connects TRBV11-2 to TRBJ2-7, with D possibly being TRBD1 (5 bases). The ends were cut back, 2 bases at V and 6 bases at J, with 14 bases in the middle. This CDR3 is 14 amino acids long. Germline CDR1 SGHAT, CDR2 FQNNGV. In DNA form, the CDR3 reads TGTGCCAGCAGCTTACGGGCAGGGATCGGCGAGCAGTACTTC. Translation gives CASSLRAGIGEQYF.

This sequence joins TRBV5-1 and TRBJ2-2; 8 nucleotides agree with TRBD1. V lost 5 bases and J lost 0; bases outside the gene matches: 3. Germline assignment: CDR1 SGHRS and CDR2 YFSETQ. This CDR3 has 15 amino acids. The CDR3 DNA is TGCGCCAGCAGGCAGGGGGCATCGAACACCGGGGAGCTGTTTTTT. Amino acids: CASRQGASNTGELFF. The whole variable domain, filled in from reference TRBV5-1 and TRBJ2-2, reads KAGVTQTPRYLIKTRGQQVTLSCSPISGHRSVSWYQQTPGQGLQFLFEYFSETQRNKGNFPGRFSGRQFSNSRSEMNVSTLELGDSALYLCASRQGASNTGELFFGEGSRLTVL.

This clone was found a few times. The genes are TRBV5-6 and TRBJ2-7; 9 positions match TRBD1. The CDR3 totals 13 residues. Germline trimming cut 0 bases from V and 10 bases from J; bases unmatched to any gene: 5. In germline, CDR1 is SGHDT, CDR2 YYEEEE. In DNA, the CDR3 is TGTGCCAGCAGCTTGGGGGGACAGGGCATCCAGTACTTC. This gives the protein CASSLGGQGIQYF.

In DNA form, the CDR3 reads TGTGCCAGCAGCACGAGACTCGTAAACAATGAGCAGTTCTTC. Translated: CASSTRLVNNEQFF. The V and J genes are TRBV21-1 and TRBJ2-1; whether TRBD2, the table's D call, matches the DNA was not checked. TRBV21-1 is an annotated pseudogene. CDR3 length: 14 residues.

This sequence joins TRBV19 and TRBJ2-1; 8 positions agree with TRBD1. Per germline, CDR1 LNHDA and CDR2 SQIVND (reference sequence). The CDR3 is 13 residues long. The J segment lost 6 bases and the V segment lost 3 bases, leaving 1 base of the junction unmatched. The CDR3 DNA reads TGTGCCAGTAGTATTGGACAGGGCAATGAGCAGTTCTTC. Translated: CASSIGQGNEQFF.

There are a few counts of this clone. This chain connects TRBV30 to TRBJ1-6, with D unresolved. From germline, CDR1 is GTSNPN and CDR2 SVGIG (reference sequence). Trimming shortened V by 2 bases and J by 10 bases, and 12 bases separated the two germline ends. The CDR3 sequence is 13 residues long. The CDR3 sequence is CAWSLGGGSPLHF. CDR3 nucleotides: TGTGCCTGGAGTTTAGGCGGAGGATCACCCCTCCACTTT.

The chain uses TRBV29-1 and TRBJ2-1; 7 positions agree with TRBD1. This CDR3 region has 16 residues. Germline CDR1 is SQVTM and CDR2 is ANQGSEA. Losses at the gene ends were 5 bases for V and 4 bases for J; bases not matched to a gene: 14. This chain's CDR3 is CSVLKRHRGWYNEQFF. DNA of the CDR3: TGCAGCGTTCTAAAGCGGCACAGGGGTTGGTACAATGAGCAGTTCTTC.

This clone has only a few counts. The rearrangement links TRBV7-8 to TRBJ1-1; 7 bases fit TRBD1. The V gene end was trimmed by 4 bases and the J gene end by 3 bases; junction bases not matched to a gene: 11. This CDR3 contains 16 residues. CDR1 is SGHVS, CDR2 FQNEAQ, per germline. Here the CDR3 DNA reads TGTGCCAGCAGCTCCCAGTGGACAGGACGGCACACTGAAGCTTTCTTT. Its protein is CASSSQWTGRHTEAFF. Drawing the rest from reference TRBV7-8 and TRBJ1-1, the complete variable domain is GAGVSQSPRYKVAKRGQDVALRCDPISGHVSLFWYQQALGQGPEFLTYFQNEAQLDKSGLPSDRFFAERPEGSVSTLKIQRTQQEDSAVYLCASSSQWTGRHTEAFFGQGTRLTVV.

This clone was seen a handful of times. The V call is TRBV7-9, the J call TRBJ2-3, with 8 positions matching TRBD2. There are 14 residues in the CDR3. V was pared by 3 bases and J by 6 bases, with 5 bases of the junction left unmatched. Germline CDR1 SEHNR, CDR2 FQNEAQ (reference sequence). The CDR3 loop is CASSFQLAADTQYF. The CDR3 DNA sequence: TGTGCCAGCAGCTTCCAACTAGCGGCGGATACGCAGTATTTT.

V and J are TRBV6-6 and TRBJ2-7, with D uncertain. The CDR3 runs 14 residues. Germline V gives CDR1 MNHNY, CDR2 SVGAGI (reference sequence). Trimming pared 5 bases from V and 1 base from J, leaving 12 bases between. The CDR3 DNA reads TGTGCCAGCAGTCGATTTACAGAGTCCTACGAGCAGTACTTC. Translated, it gives CASSRFTESYEQYF.

This chain links TRBV28 with TRBJ1-3; a possible D gene is TRBD1 (5 bases). Germline lookup yields CDR1 MDHEN and CDR2 SYDVKM. Trimming left V 4 bases short and J 4 bases short, with 14 bases between. The CDR3 is made up of 15 amino acids. DNA of the CDR3: TGTGCCAGCAGTTCGGGCGGGGCGAGAGGAAACACCATATATTTT. Protein product: CASSSGGARGNTIYF.

This clone was seen a single time. The CDR3 region is CASSTSEGYEQYF. CDR3 DNA sequence: TGTGCCAGCAGCACTAGCGAAGGCTACGAGCAGTACTTC. V usage is TRBV7-4 and J usage is TRBJ2-7, with TRBD2 matching 7 bases. Germline V gene data show CDR1 as SGHVT and CDR2 as SQSDAQ. The CDR3 runs to 13 residues. V was clipped by 5 bases and J by 3 bases; unmatched bases: 4.

The CDR3 nucleotides are TGTGCCAGCAGCACCAGACAGGGGAGGACTGAAGCTTTCTTT. This encodes CASSTRQGRTEAFF. V is TRBV7-2 and J is TRBJ1-1; 8 bases match TRBD1. This CDR3 region has 14 residues. CDR1 and CDR2 (germline): SGHTA, FQGNSA. Trimming cost V 5 bases and J 5 bases; bases outside gene matches: 7.